This TCR beta chain was recorded in a study of T-cell memory formation after mild COVID-19. Study in general: Clusters of TCRs were largely donor specific.

This clonotype occurred a few times. Its target is not known. Overall study findings and caveats: A second wave expanding day 15 to 37 was CD4+-biased; contracting clones were balanced. For contracting clones, CD4+ ones sat mainly in CM and EM, CD8+ in EMRA.

Trimming took 4 bases from V and 1 from J, leaving 17 bases between them. The germline gives CDR1 SEHNR, CDR2 FQNEAQ (reference sequence). The CDR3 is 16 amino acids. TCR alpha and TCR beta cDNA libraries carrying sample barcodes and UMIs came from 5'RACE with constant-segment primers. One entry per CDR3 protein, called by TCRdb with MiXCR from the 5' RACE reads. In the table there are roughly 400,000 distinct CDR3 sequences, more than 15% of which are singletons. This rearrangement joins TRBV7-9 to TRBJ2-7; no definite D call. This receptor was obtained from a man between 18 and 29 years old who had mild COVID-19 (a few samples of this study predate the infection). Cell type and time point are not known. The sequencing sample was made of PBMCs or a T cell subset sorted from them (not recorded which). CDR3 DNA sequence: TGTGCCAGCAGCTCCTTATATCCAGACATTTCCTACGAGCAGTACTTC. Its translation is CASSSLYPDISYEQYF.